This T cell receptor (beta chain) originates from a study of T cell repertoires in cytomegalovirus infection. Study-level information: Recently identified HLA-C-restricted CMV epitopes and well-studied HLA-B-restricted CMV epitopes were used by the study. Study-level findings and limits: HLA-C-restricted CMV-specific TCR beta clonotypes prevailed in the ex vivo response.

TCRdb itself ran the reads through MiXCR, one entry per CDR3 protein. The profile covers roughly 45,000 distinct CDR3 sequences, with under 25% appearing a single time and approximately 90% taken by the ten largest. Per germline, CDR1 LNHDA and CDR2 SQIVND (reference sequence). This CDR3 contains 19 residues. V was pared by 4 bases and J by 4 bases, with 19 bases of the junction left unmatched. Concerning this clonotype: As yet, its antigen is unknown.

The chain is built from TRBV19 and TRBJ2-1; 7 nucleotides align to TRBD2. This receptor was taken from a human donor in good health (CMV status not recorded). Some clones in this sample may be carry-over from other donors' samples. The source was CD8+ T cells from cultured PBMCs, collected from culture after CMV antigen stimulation. As DNA, the CDR3 is TGTGCCAGTAGTAATACCTATCAGTCGGTCGCGGGAGCTTACAATGAGCAGTTCTTC. Translating gives CASSNTYQSVAGAYNEQFF.